The clone carrying this T cell receptor (beta chain) has only one observation. This sample was taken from a study of blood T cell repertoires in COVID-19. Study-wide context: Acute and convalescent COVID-19 specimens originated in the United States, Italy and Spain. T cells, B-cell-depleted T cells, or PBMCs supplied cDNA or gDNA.

CDR3 length: 17 amino acids. As originally analysed: Amplification from reference gene primers served as the basis for estimated nucleated cell counts. The repertoire was sequenced with immunoSEQ multiplex PCR; TCRdb's copy has only in-frame clones and lacks some. The DNA was the basis for D and trimming; V, J and clone size are from that table. The data contain 70,000 to 80,000 clones, about 89% of them singletons. V is TRBV1 and J is TRBJ2-3; TRBD2, the table's D call, lacks a check against the DNA. TRBV1 constitutes a pseudogene. The sequence was obtained from a woman aged 60-75 years with acute or convalescent COVID-19. The sample consisted of peripheral blood. DNA for the CDR3: TGCACCAGCAGCCAACGTGGATCGGGGGGGCCCCCAGATACGCAGTATTTT. It encodes CTSSQRGSGGPPDTQYF.